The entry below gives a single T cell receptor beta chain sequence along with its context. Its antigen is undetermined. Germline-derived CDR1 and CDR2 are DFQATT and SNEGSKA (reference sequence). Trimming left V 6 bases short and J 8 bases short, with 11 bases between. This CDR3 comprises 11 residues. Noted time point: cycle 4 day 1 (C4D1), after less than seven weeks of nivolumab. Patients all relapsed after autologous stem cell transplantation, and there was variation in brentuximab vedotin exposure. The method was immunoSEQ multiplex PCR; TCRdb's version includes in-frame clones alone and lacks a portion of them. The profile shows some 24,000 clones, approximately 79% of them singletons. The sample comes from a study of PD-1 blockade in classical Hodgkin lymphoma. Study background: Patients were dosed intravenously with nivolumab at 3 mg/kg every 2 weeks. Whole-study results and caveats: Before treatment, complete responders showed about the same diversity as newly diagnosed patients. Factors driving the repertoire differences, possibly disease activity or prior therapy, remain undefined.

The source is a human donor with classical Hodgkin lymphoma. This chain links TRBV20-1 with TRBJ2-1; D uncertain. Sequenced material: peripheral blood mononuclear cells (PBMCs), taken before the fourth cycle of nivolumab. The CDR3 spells CSAPESHEQFF. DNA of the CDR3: TGCAGTGCCCCCGAGTCCCATGAGCAGTTCTTC.